This TCR beta chain came from a study of T cells in Graves' hyperthyroidism and ophthalmopathy. Study findings and constraints: In validation, the model predicted ophthalmopathy. These predictions came a median approximately 5.9 months before onset. Most expanded thyroid clonotypes above 0.001 also appeared in blood.

This CDR3 is 15 amino acids long. J gave up 6 bases and V 3 bases, and 3 bases lay outside the gene matches. Germline V gene lookup returns CDR1 LGHNA and CDR2 YSLEER. TCR beta CDR3 sequences were amplified from RNA transcripts. When the TCR CDR3 underwent first-round RT-PCR, the HTBI primer set was used. Each CDR3 protein gets one entry after TCRdb re-called the multiplex PCR reads with MiXCR. The sample yields roughly 700,000 distinct CDR3 sequences, under 45% seen once. Patients showing uncontrolled infection, other autoimmune disease, pregnancy or lactation were ineligible. To note about this clonotype: What it binds is not known. No conserved phenylalanine or tryptophan ends this CDR3, so it is likely a read error.

Sequenced: blood. The source of this sequence is a woman between 35 and 50 years old with Graves' hyperthyroidism. J is TRBJ1-6 and V is TRBV4-3, with 9 nucleotides matching TRBD1. The CDR3 region is CASSQLDRGNSPLHL. CDR3 DNA sequence: TGCGCCAGCAGCCAGCTGGACAGGGGTAATTCACCCCTCCACCTT.